What follows are 14 T cell receptor beta chains derived from one specimen sequenced in a study of T cells in Graves' hyperthyroidism and ophthalmopathy. It was RNA transcripts that yielded the amplified TCR beta CDR3 regions. TCR CDR3 underwent first-round RT-PCR with the HTBI primer set. TCRdb processed the multiplex PCR reads anew with MiXCR; each CDR3 protein has one entry. The sample lists approximately 370,000 distinct CDR3 sequences; approximately 18% were seen once. Sequencing was carried out using blood. These receptors came from a woman in her thirties with Graves' hyperthyroidism that later progressed to Graves' ophthalmopathy.

This clonotype came up many times. V is TRBV3-1 and J is TRBJ2-2; 11 bases line up with TRBD2. Germline V gene lookup returns CDR1 LGHDT and CDR2 YNNKEL (reference sequence). J lost 4 bases, V lost 4 bases, and 5 bases had no gene match. The CDR3 contains 16 residues. The CDR3 DNA sequence: TGTGCCAGCAGCCCTTTAGCGGGAGGGCGCACCGGGGAGCTGTTTTTT. Translated: CASSPLAGGRTGELFF.

This clonotype was detected many times. The CDR3 reads CASSDPFIMNTEAFF. Here the CDR3 DNA reads TGTGCCAGCAGTGACCCCTTTATCATGAACACTGAAGCTTTCTTT. J is TRBJ1-1 and V is TRBV6-1; D gene ambiguous. Trimming cost V 3 bases and J 0 bases, with 11 bases left between them. This CDR3 spans 15 amino acids. Germline V gene data show CDR1 as MNHNS and CDR2 as SASEGT.

The CDR3 DNA follows: TGCGCCAGCAGCTTGGCCCTATCTTCCTCGGGGTACTCCTACAATGAGCAGTTCTTC. Its protein is CASSLALSSSGYSYNEQFF. J is TRBJ2-1 and V is TRBV5-1; D might be TRBD2 (5 bases). V lost 0 bases and J 0 bases, leaving 19 bases between the germline ends. The CDR3 runs 19 residues. Germline V gene lookup returns CDR1 SGHRS and CDR2 YFSETQ.

The table lists this clonotype with many counts. The rearrangement uses TRBV27 and TRBJ2-1; 11 positions match TRBD1. The length of the CDR3 is 15 residues. In germline, CDR1 is MNHEY, CDR2 SMNVEV (reference sequence). V was clipped by 6 bases and J by 10 bases; unmatched bases: 11. CDR3 sequence (DNA): TGTGCCAGCAGCCCCCCGGGACAGGGGGAATGGGAGCAGTTCTTC. This translates into CASSPPGQGEWEQFF.

This clonotype was seen at least ten times. The V gene is TRBV28, the J gene TRBJ1-5; 8 nucleotides align to TRBD1. This CDR3 has 15 residues. Unmatched junction bases numbered 4, after V lost 5 bases and J lost 1 base. CDR1 and CDR2 (germline): MDHEN, SYDVKM. CDR3 nucleotides: TGTGCCAGCAGTGCAACAGGGGGGAGCAATCAGCCCCAGCATTTT. Protein product: CASSATGGSNQPQHF.

The chain is built from TRBV5-1 and TRBJ2-5; 7 bases are shared with TRBD1. The CDR3 extends over 16 amino acids. Trimming removed 4 bases from V and 5 bases from J; junction bases left unmatched: 14. Germline values: CDR1 SGHRS, CDR2 YFSETQ. CDR3 in DNA: TGCGCCAGCAGCGGCGGTTCTCAGGGGGTTTGGGAGACCCAGTACTTC. It is translated as CASSGGSQGVWETQYF.

This clonotype was found many times. V gene TRBV7-8 combines with J gene TRBJ2-1, with 7 bases that match TRBD2. The junction had 15 bases not matched to a gene; V was cut back by 0 bases and J by 1 base. The germline V gene encodes CDR1 SGHVS and CDR2 FQNEAQ. The CDR3 spans 20 residues. CDR3 region: CASSLAVTFAGEGSYNEQFF. CDR3 DNA sequence: TGTGCCAGCAGCTTAGCGGTGACGTTTGCGGGGGAGGGTTCCTACAATGAGCAGTTCTTC. Using reference TRBV7-8 and TRBJ2-1 for the parts outside the CDR3, the full variable domain is GAGVSQSPRYKVAKRGQDVALRCDPISGHVSLFWYQQALGQGPEFLTYFQNEAQLDKSGLPSDRFFAERPEGSVSTLKIQRTQQEDSAVYLCASSLAVTFAGEGSYNEQFFGPGTRLTVL.

This clonotype appeared many times. This chain links TRBV18 with TRBJ2-3; 8 nucleotides match TRBD1. From germline, CDR1 is KGHSH and CDR2 LQKENI. J was trimmed by 2 bases and V by 2 bases; bases with no gene match: 3. This CDR3 contains 15 residues. The CDR3, as DNA: TGTGCCAGCTCACCAGTGGGACAGGACACAGATACGCAGTATTTT. This gives the protein CASSPVGQDTDTQYF. The full variable domain, with the rest looked up from reference TRBV18 and TRBJ2-3, is NAGVMQNPRHLVRRRGQEARLRCSPMKGHSHVYWYRQLPEEGLKFMVYLQKENIIDESGMPKERFSAEFPKEGPSILRIQQVVRGDSAAYFCASSPVGQDTDTQYFGPGTRLTVL.

There are many counts of this clonotype. The genes are TRBV7-6 and TRBJ2-5; D uncertain. The germline V gene encodes CDR1 SGHVS and CDR2 FNYEAQ. V dropped 2 bases and J dropped 5 bases, with 12 bases sitting between them. The CDR3 has 14 residues. CDR3 coding DNA: TGTGCCAGCAGCTTAATCAATGGCAGGGAGACCCAGTACTTC. Its protein product is CASSLINGRETQYF.

This clonotype has a count of ten or more. The chain couples TRBV2 to TRBJ2-7; 9 bases align to TRBD1. Germline CDR1 reads SNHLY; CDR2 reads FYNNEI. Germline trimming cut 4 bases from V and 0 bases from J; bases unmatched to any gene: 4. This CDR3 region has 15 residues. The CDR3, as DNA: TGTGCCAGCAGTGTGGAGACAGGGGGCTCCTACGAGCAGTACTTC. As protein: CASSVETGGSYEQYF. Filled out from reference TRBV2 and TRBJ2-7, the complete variable domain reads EPEVTQTPSHQVTQMGQEVILRCVPISNHLYFYWYRQILGQKVEFLVSFYNNEISEKSEIFDDQFSVERPDGSNFTLKIRSTKLEDSAMYFCASSVETGGSYEQYFGPGTRLTVT.

This clonotype was counted between two and nine times. This chain joins TRBV7-9 and TRBJ2-3, with D possibly matching TRBD2 (5 bases). V gave up 5 bases and J gave up 2 bases, with 20 bases separating them. Germline CDR1 is SEHNR and CDR2 is FQNEAQ (reference sequence). The CDR3 sequence is 17 residues long. The CDR3 DNA reads as TGTGCCAGCAGCCCCCCCCCAGACGGGGAAAACACAGATACGCAGTATTTT. Its translation is CASSPPPDGENTDTQYF.

In this sample, this clonotype turned up many times. The gene calls are TRBV7-9 and TRBJ2-5, with D perhaps matching TRBD1 (6 bases). The CDR3 has 16 amino acids. The V and J ends lost 5 bases and 2 bases respectively, with 18 bases between them. CDR1 and CDR2 from the germline V gene are SEHNR and FQNEAQ (reference sequence). The CDR3 bases are TGTGCCAGCAGCAAGACGGACAGTAGGTGGCAAGAGACCCAGTACTTC. This translates into CASSKTDSRWQETQYF.

This clonotype was observed a few times. The gene calls are TRBV20-1 and TRBJ2-1; 9 bases are a match to TRBD2. Trimming cost V 6 bases and J 6 bases; bases outside gene matches: 15. Germline CDR1 is DFQATT and CDR2 is SNEGSKA (reference sequence). The length of the CDR3 is 16 residues. The CDR3 here is CSALTSWTSAFNEQFF. The CDR3 coding sequence is TGCAGTGCGTTAACCTCTTGGACTAGCGCCTTCAATGAGCAGTTCTTC.

The V gene is TRBV20-1, the J gene TRBJ1-5, with 7 bases that match TRBD1. This CDR3 region has 15 residues. Per germline, CDR1 DFQATT and CDR2 SNEGSKA (reference sequence). J gave up 2 bases and V 0 bases, and 4 bases lay outside the gene matches. The CDR3 loop is CSARDSGTGNQPQHF. CDR3 sequence (DNA): TGCAGTGCTAGAGATTCAGGGACAGGCAATCAGCCCCAGCATTTT.